This entry lists 12 T cell receptor beta chains sequenced from one sample in a study of cytomegalovirus exposure and HLA in healthy donors. It was with 60 Vbeta and 13 Jbeta primers that the PCR ran. Libraries were prepared by immunoSEQ multiplex PCR; TCRdb keeps only in-frame clonotypes and omits some of them. The repertoire consists of approximately 100,000 clones, with around 76% occurring once and the leading ten covering roughly an eighth. Specimen: PBMCs. These receptors came from a woman in her thirties or forties in good health and CMV-seropositive.

This clone was detected only a few times. This sequence joins TRBV19 and TRBJ1-5; D remains ambiguous. The V end was cut by 3 bases, the J end by 3 bases, with 18 bases between. This CDR3 is 17 amino acids long. CDR1 LNHDA and CDR2 SQIVND come from the germline V gene (reference sequence). CDR3 residues: CASSIPLRPGNNQPQHF. The CDR3 coding sequence is TGTGCCAGTAGTATCCCTCTAAGACCGGGTAACAATCAGCCCCAGCATTTT. Full variable domain (rest looked up from reference TRBV19 and TRBJ1-5): DGGITQSPKYLFRKEGQNVTLSCEQNLNHDAMYWYRQDPGQGLRLIYYSQIVNDFQKGDIAEGYSVSREKKESFPLTVTSAQKNPTAFYLCASSIPLRPGNNQPQHFGDGTRLSIL.

The chain recombines TRBV10-3 with TRBJ2-7; the D gene is possibly TRBD1 (6 bases). Trimming removed 4 bases at V and 0 bases at J, with 16 bases between. Germline values: CDR1 ENHRY, CDR2 SYGVKD. The CDR3 spans 16 residues. The CDR3 region is CAISGRDTHASYEQYF. The CDR3 region has the DNA TGTGCCATCAGTGGAAGGGACACGCATGCCTCCTACGAGCAGTACTTC.

J is TRBJ1-1 and V is TRBV6-1; 8 bases align to TRBD1. Germline CDR1 is MNHNS and CDR2 is SASEGT. This CDR3 region has 14 residues. V lost 6 bases, J lost 8 bases, and 11 bases stayed unmatched. The CDR3 coding sequence is TGTGCCAGCAGCCCCGACAGGGGATCCCTAGAAGCTTTCTTT. Encoded protein: CASSPDRGSLEAFF.

This rearrangement joins TRBV27 to TRBJ1-6, with D unclear. The CDR3 contains 14 residues. CDR1 and CDR2 (germline): MNHEY, SMNVEV (reference sequence). Trimming removed 4 bases from V and 6 bases from J, with 10 bases in between. The CDR3 DNA reads TGTGCCAGCAGTTCCCCCAAAGCTAATTCACCCCTCCACTTT. Translated, it gives CASSSPKANSPLHF.

The rearrangement links TRBV6-4 to TRBJ1-6; D gene uncertain. Trimming left V 8 bases short and J 6 bases short, with 5 bases between. Germline V gene lookup returns CDR1 MRHNA and CDR2 SNTAGT. This CDR3 is 11 amino acids long. CDR3 sequence reads: CASGVNSPLHF. The CDR3 nucleotides are TGTGCCAGCGGAGTTAATTCACCCCTCCACTTT.

This clone was counted a few times. V is TRBV5-6 and J is TRBJ1-3, with TRBD1 matching 8 bases. V lost 5 bases and J lost 4; bases outside the gene matches: 5. The CDR3 runs to 14 residues. Per germline, CDR1 SGHDT and CDR2 YYEEEE. In DNA form, the CDR3 reads TGTGCCAGCAGTCGGACAGGGCTGGGAAACACCATATATTTT. Protein: CASSRTGLGNTIYF.

The chain is built from TRBV9 and TRBJ2-1; 10 bases agree with TRBD2. Germline V gene sequence: CDR1 SGDLS, CDR2 YYNGEE. The CDR3 spans 16 residues. The junction had 5 bases not matched to a gene; V was cut back by 1 base and J by 4 bases. In DNA, the CDR3 is TGTGCCAGCAGCGTAAGCGGGGGGGCCTTGTACAATGAGCAGTTCTTC. Residues: CASSVSGGALYNEQFF.

The V and J genes are TRBV6-1 and TRBJ2-7, with TRBD1 matching over 9 bases. With 3 bases clipped from V and 6 bases from J, the junction kept 6 bases outside the gene matches. This CDR3 has 14 amino acids. Per the germline V gene, CDR1 is MNHNS and CDR2 is SASEGT. CDR3 residues: CASSERTGVGEQYF. In DNA, the CDR3 is TGTGCCAGCAGTGAGAGGACAGGGGTCGGCGAGCAGTACTTC.

The chain links TRBV5-1 to TRBJ2-5; TRBD2 might be the D (6 bases). The CDR3 has 13 residues. CDR1 and CDR2 (germline): SGHRS, YFSETQ. V dropped 4 bases and J dropped 4 bases, with 11 bases sitting between them. The CDR3 sequence is CASSTGLRETQYF. The DNA of the CDR3 is TGCGCCAGCAGCACAGGACTAAGAGAGACCCAGTACTTC.

The chain links TRBV5-1 to TRBJ1-2; D is possibly TRBD1 (6 bases). V shed 2 bases and J shed 1 base, with 6 bases lying between them. This CDR3 comprises 13 residues. Germline V CDR1 and CDR2: SGHRS, YFSETQ. CDR3 sequence: CASSLQGNYGYTF. The CDR3 DNA is TGCGCCAGCAGCTTACAGGGTAACTATGGCTACACCTTC.

This chain connects TRBV7-9 to TRBJ2-5; D might be TRBD1 (5 bases). Germline CDR1 SEHNR, CDR2 FQNEAQ (reference sequence). V was trimmed by 5 bases and J by 2 bases, leaving 18 bases between them. This CDR3 region has 16 residues. In DNA form, the CDR3 reads TGTGCCAGCAGCGTTTCATTAGGGGTGATACAAGAGACCCAGTACTTC. Translating it yields CASSVSLGVIQETQYF.

The V and J genes are TRBV5-1 and TRBJ2-4; D gene ambiguous. V gave up 4 bases and J gave up 0 bases, with 8 bases separating them. This CDR3 spans 14 amino acids. From germline, CDR1 is SGHRS and CDR2 YFSETQ. The CDR3 loop reads CASSPGSAKNIQYF. The CDR3 DNA follows: TGCGCCAGCAGCCCCGGGTCAGCCAAAAACATTCAGTACTTC.